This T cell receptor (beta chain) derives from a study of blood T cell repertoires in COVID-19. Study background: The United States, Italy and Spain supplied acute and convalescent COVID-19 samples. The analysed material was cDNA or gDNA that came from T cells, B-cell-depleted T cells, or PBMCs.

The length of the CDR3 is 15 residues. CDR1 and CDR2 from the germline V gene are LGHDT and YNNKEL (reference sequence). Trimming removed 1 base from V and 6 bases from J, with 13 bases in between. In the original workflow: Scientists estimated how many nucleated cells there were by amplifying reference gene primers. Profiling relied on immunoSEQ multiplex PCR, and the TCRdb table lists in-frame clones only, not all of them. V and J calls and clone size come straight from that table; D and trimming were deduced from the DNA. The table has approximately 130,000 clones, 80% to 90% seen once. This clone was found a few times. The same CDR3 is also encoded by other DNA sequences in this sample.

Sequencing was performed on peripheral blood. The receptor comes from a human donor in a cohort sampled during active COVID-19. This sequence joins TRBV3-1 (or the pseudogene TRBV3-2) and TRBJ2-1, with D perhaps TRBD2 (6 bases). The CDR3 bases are TGTGCCAGCAGCCAAGTCGGTAGCGGTCGCAATGAGCAGTTCTTC. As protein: CASSQVGSGRNEQFF.